One and the same sample provided the 10 T cell receptor beta chains below, sequenced in a study of CXCR3-negative and CXCR3-positive naive CD8 T cells. Carrying UMI labels, the TRB cDNA libraries were prepared through 5' RACE. Reanalyzing the 5' RACE reads, TCRdb keeps one entry per CDR3 protein, without DNA. Its listing shows about 130,000 distinct CDR3 sequences. The source material was naive CXCR3- CD8+ T cells from blood. Subset: CD45RO-CCR7+CD27+CD95- naive CD8+ T cells lacking CXCR3 (TNR3-). All receptors come from a human donor in good health. Some clones in this sample may be carry-over from other donors' samples.

The chain links TRBV27 to TRBJ2-7. The CDR3 is 14 residues long. Germline V gene lookup returns CDR1 MNHEY and CDR2 SMNVEV (reference sequence). CDR3 region: CASSLIAGSYEQYF.

The chain recombines TRBV25-1 with TRBJ1-1; TCRdb lists TRBD1, though no DNA is available to test this call. Germline V gene sequence: CDR1 MGHDK, CDR2 SYGVNS. This CDR3 is built from 16 residues. The CDR3: CASSELRGAQNTEAFF.

The chain has TRBV29-1 and TRBJ2-7; the TCRdb call, TRBD1, lacks DNA for checking. The CDR3 is made up of 13 amino acids. From germline, CDR1 is SQVTM and CDR2 ANQGSEA. CDR3 residues: CSVGGAAEYEQYF.

The rearrangement links TRBV7-2 to TRBJ2-1; the D gene TCRdb calls, TRBD2, cannot be checked with no DNA. The germline V gene has CDR1 SGHTA and CDR2 FQGNSA. CDR3 length equals 15 residues. CDR3 residues: CASSFLAGGNSEQFF. The variable domain in full, with the rest retrieved from reference TRBV7-2 and TRBJ2-1, is GAGVSQSPSNKVTEKGKDVELRCDPISGHTALYWYRQSLGQGLEFLIYFQGNSAPDKSGLPSDRFSAERTGGSVSTLTIQRTQQEDSAVYLCASSFLAGGNSEQFFGPGTRLTVL.

The chain carries TRBV28 and TRBJ2-7; with no DNA, the TCRdb D assignment of TRBD1 cannot be verified. Germline V gene data show CDR1 as MDHEN and CDR2 as SYDVKM. The CDR3 consists of 15 residues. The CDR3 sequence is CASSFGTGTSYEQYF.

The rearrangement links TRBV7-9 to TRBJ2-3; TCRdb outputs TRBD1, but without DNA this stays unchecked. The CDR3 length is 17 residues. Germline CDR1 SEHNR, CDR2 FQNEAQ (reference sequence). The CDR3: CASSSNRGTLPADTQYF.

The chain couples TRBV7-8 to TRBJ2-1. The CDR3 is 13 residues long. Germline V gene lookup returns CDR1 SGHVS and CDR2 FQNEAQ. The chain's CDR3 is CASSLDTSHEQFF.

This chain joins TRBV5-1 and TRBJ1-3. CDR3 length: 15 residues. The V gene's germline CDR1 is SGHRS and CDR2 YFSETQ. The CDR3 is CASSLGTGTGNTIYF. The variable domain in full, completed from reference TRBV5-1 and TRBJ1-3, reads KAGVTQTPRYLIKTRGQQVTLSCSPISGHRSVSWYQQTPGQGLQFLFEYFSETQRNKGNFPGRFSGRQFSNSRSEMNVSTLELGDSALYLCASSLGTGTGNTIYFGEGSWLTVV.

V is TRBV9 and J is TRBJ2-6; checking the TCRdb D call of TRBD2 is not possible without DNA. Germline V gene data show CDR1 as SGDLS and CDR2 as YYNGEE. The CDR3 sequence is 18 residues long. The CDR3 protein is CASSVASSGVYGANVLTF.

V gene TRBV28 combines with J gene TRBJ2-1; with no DNA, the TCRdb D assignment of TRBD1 cannot be verified. The CDR3 consists of 16 residues. CDR1 and CDR2 (germline): MDHEN, SYDVKM. This chain's CDR3 is CASTNGVGQGYNEQFF.